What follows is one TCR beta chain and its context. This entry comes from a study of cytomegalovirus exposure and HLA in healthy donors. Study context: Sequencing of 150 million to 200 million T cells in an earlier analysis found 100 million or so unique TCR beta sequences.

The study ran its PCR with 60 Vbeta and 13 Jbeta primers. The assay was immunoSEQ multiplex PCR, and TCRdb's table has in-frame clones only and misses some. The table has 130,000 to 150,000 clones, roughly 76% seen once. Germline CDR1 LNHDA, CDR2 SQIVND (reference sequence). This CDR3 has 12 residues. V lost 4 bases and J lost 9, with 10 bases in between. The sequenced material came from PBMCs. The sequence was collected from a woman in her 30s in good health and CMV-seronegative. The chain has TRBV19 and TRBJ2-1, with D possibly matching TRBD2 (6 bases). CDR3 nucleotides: TGTGCCAGTAGTACTTCCGGGGGTGAGCAGTTCTTC. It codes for CASSTSGGEQFF.